The 14 T cell receptor beta chains in this list originate from one sample, sequenced in a study of cytomegalovirus exposure and HLA in healthy donors. The PCR used 60 Vbeta and 13 Jbeta primers. The assay was immunoSEQ multiplex PCR, and TCRdb's table has in-frame clones only and misses some. The repertoire holds some 65,000 clones, with 62% as singletons. The sample consisted of PBMCs. The receptors were sampled from a man aged 30 to 39 in good health and CMV-seronegative.

The chain has TRBV27 and TRBJ2-1; no definite D call. The CDR3 length is 11 residues. V lost 6 bases and J lost 9, with 9 bases in between. CDR1 is MNHEY and CDR2 is SMNVEV in the germline V gene (reference sequence). The CDR3: CASSPPGEQFF. CDR3 DNA sequence: TGTGCCAGCAGCCCCCCCGGTGAGCAGTTCTTC.

The CDR3 sequence is CASSPRLGGTDTQYF. In nucleotides, the CDR3 is TGTGCCAGCAGCCCAAGACTAGGGGGCACAGATACGCAGTATTTT. This sequence joins TRBV7-2 and TRBJ2-3, with D possibly TRBD2 on 6 matching bases. V lost 5 bases, J lost 1 base, and 13 bases lay in between. The germline gives CDR1 SGHTA, CDR2 FQGNSA. CDR3 length: 15 residues.

The chain carries TRBV6-5 and TRBJ2-1, with 11 bases that match TRBD2. This CDR3 is built from 15 residues. V was clipped by 4 bases and J by 5 bases; unmatched bases: 4. The V gene's germline CDR1 is MNHEY and CDR2 SVGAGI. For the CDR3, the DNA is TGTGCCAGCAGTTTTAGCGGGGGGGCCAACAATGAGCAGTTCTTC. Translated: CASSFSGGANNEQFF.

This clone was counted only a few times. The chain combines TRBV30 with TRBJ1-1; tentative D call: TRBD1 (5 bases). Between the trimmed V and J ends, which lost 3 bases and 9 bases, there was a span of 14 bases. CDR1 and CDR2 from the germline V gene are GTSNPN and SVGIG (reference sequence). This CDR3 contains 12 residues. The CDR3 nucleotides are TGTGCCTGGAGACGGGGGGTCCGCCAAGCTTTCTTT. The encoded protein is CAWRRGVRQAFF.

J is TRBJ1-1 and V is TRBV13; maybe TRBD1 (5 bases). The germline V gene encodes CDR1 PRHDT and CDR2 FYEKMQ (reference sequence). Trimming removed 4 bases from V and 1 base from J, with 13 bases in between. The CDR3 has 15 residues. In nucleotides, the CDR3 is TGTGCCAGCAGCTGGGGCCGAATCGCGAACACTGAAGCTTTCTTT. It specifies CASSWGRIANTEAFF.

The chain couples TRBV4-2 to TRBJ1-6; D call uncertain. Germline V gene data show CDR1 as LGHNA and CDR2 as YNFKEQ. The CDR3 totals 16 residues. The ends were cut back, 1 base at V and 5 bases at J, with 12 bases in the middle. CDR3 sequence: CASSQAKERNNSPLHF. DNA for the CDR3: TGTGCCAGCAGCCAAGCCAAAGAGAGAAATAATTCACCCCTCCACTTT.

The chain combines TRBV6-1 with TRBJ2-7; D remains unclear. The length of the CDR3 is 14 residues. Trimming removed 2 bases from V and 3 bases from J, with 11 bases in between. Germline CDR1 MNHNS, CDR2 SASEGT. The CDR3 spells CASSEIGGDYEQYF. CDR3 bases: TGTGCCAGCAGTGAAATTGGCGGAGACTACGAGCAGTACTTC.

The chain has TRBV7-9 and TRBJ1-2, with D uncertain. V shed 1 base and J shed 2 bases, with 8 bases lying between them. The CDR3 runs 14 residues. CDR1 is SEHNR, CDR2 FQNEAQ, per germline (reference sequence). The CDR3 bases are TGTGCCAGCAGCTTAGTGCCGACAAACTATGGCTACACCTTC. This codes for CASSLVPTNYGYTF.

The V call is TRBV5-6, the J call TRBJ2-7; D possibly corresponds to TRBD1 (5 bases). The CDR3 consists of 11 residues. V was trimmed by 0 bases and J by 12 bases, leaving 10 bases between them. In germline, CDR1 is SGHDT, CDR2 YYEEEE. The CDR3 protein is CASSLGGRVYF. The CDR3 DNA reads as TGTGCCAGCAGCTTGGGTGGCAGGGTGTACTTC. Full variable domain (outside the CDR3, taken from reference TRBV5-6 and TRBJ2-7): DAGVTQSPTHLIKTRGQQVTLRCSPKSGHDTVSWYQQALGQGPQFIFQYYEEEERQRGNFPDRFSGHQFPNYSSELNVNALLLGDSALYLCASSLGGRVYFGPGTRLTVT.

This rearrangement joins TRBV30 to TRBJ2-5, with 8 bases matching TRBD1. V shed 1 base and J 2 bases; nucleotides not matched to a gene: 3. Germline values: CDR1 GTSNPN, CDR2 SVGIG (reference sequence). The CDR3 runs to 14 residues. CDR3 in DNA: TGTGCCTGGAGTGCCGACAGGGGACAAGAGACCCAGTACTTC. Amino acids: CAWSADRGQETQYF.

The V and J genes are TRBV11-3 and TRBJ2-2; weak D call: TRBD1 (5 bases). The V end was cut by 4 bases, the J end by 9 bases, with 9 bases between. This CDR3 comprises 12 residues. Germline-derived CDR1 and CDR2 are SGHNT and YENEEA. The DNA of the CDR3 is TGTGCCAGCAGCTCCGACAGCCGGGAGCTGTTTTTT. This translates into CASSSDSRELFF.

This clone turned up a few times. The CDR3 DNA sequence: TGTGCCATCAGTGAGGGGACTAGCCAAGAGACCCAGTACTTC. This sequence encodes CAISEGTSQETQYF. The J gene is TRBJ2-5, the V gene TRBV10-3; 8 positions match TRBD2. Germline V gene data show CDR1 as ENHRY and CDR2 as SYGVKD. The CDR3 is made up of 14 amino acids. V was pared by 2 bases and J by 1 base, with 0 bases of the junction left unmatched.

The DNA for the CDR3 is TGCAGCGCCAGAGGGACAGCAAACACCGGGGAGCTGTTTTTT. Its translation: CSARGTANTGELFF. The chain uses TRBV29-1 and TRBJ2-2, with TRBD1 matching over 7 bases. With V trimmed by 7 bases and J by 2 bases, 7 bases remained unmatched. The germline gives CDR1 SQVTM, CDR2 ANQGSEA. This CDR3 contains 14 residues.

This rearrangement joins TRBV11-1 to TRBJ2-2, with TRBD2 matching over 10 bases. V shed 7 bases and J 7 bases; nucleotides not matched to a gene: 3. Germline loops: CDR1 SGHAT, CDR2 FQDESV (reference sequence). This CDR3 is 13 amino acids long. The CDR3 loop reads CASTGTSVGELFF. The CDR3 coding sequence is TGTGCCAGCACCGGGACTAGCGTCGGGGAGCTGTTTTTT.